These T cell receptor beta chains were read from a single sample in a study of CD8 T cells in Susac syndrome. TCRdb passed the immunoSEQ multiplex PCR reads through MiXCR, listing each CDR3 protein once. Of roughly 190,000 distinct CDR3 sequences listed, roughly 90% are singletons. Sequenced input: CD4+ T cells from PBMCs. These receptors were collected from a human donor with Susac syndrome. The CDR3 runs from the conserved cysteine through the conserved F or W. A D gene is named only where the DNA matches it firmly. Expanded clones get a size class; other rows say once, few or many, or leave the size out.

V	size	J	D	CDR3	DNA
TRBV28	.	TRBJ1-4	.	CASIKTGAYNEKLFF	TGTGCCAGCATCAAAACAGGTGCCTATAATGAAAAACTGTTTTTT
TRBV19	.	TRBJ1-2	TRBD1	CASSTRQTGVGGYTF	TGTGCCAGTAGTACGAGACAGACAGGGGTCGGTGGCTACACCTTC
TRBV7-2	.	TRBJ2-7	.	CASSFDRSYEQYF	TGTGCCAGCAGCTTCGACAGATCCTACGAGCAGTACTTC
TRBV5-1	.	TRBJ2-2	TRBD1	CASSPDRVGGELFF	TGCGCCAGCAGCCCGGACAGGGTTGGCGGGGAGCTGTTTTTT
TRBV28	.	TRBJ2-1	.	CASSPWDETQFF	TGTGCCAGCAGTCCATGGGACGAAACGCAGTTCTTC
TRBV5-1	.	TRBJ2-5	TRBD1	CASSSPDRVETQYF	TGCGCCAGCAGCTCCCCGGACAGGGTTGAGACCCAGTACTTC
TRBV14	.	TRBJ2-7	TRBD2	CASSLSGRVSYEQYF	TGTGCCAGCAGCCTTAGCGGGAGGGTCTCCTACGAGCAGTACTTC
TRBV18	.	TRBJ1-2	.	CASSPPGIGVYGYTF	TGTGCCAGCTCACCACCAGGGATCGGAGTCTATGGCTACACCTTC
TRBV9	few	TRBJ2-1	.	CASSPLYNEQFF	TGTGCCAGCAGCCCCCTTTACAATGAGCAGTTCTTC
TRBV6-1	.	TRBJ2-1	TRBD2	CASSEELAGNEQFF	TGTGCCAGCAGTGAAGAATTAGCGGGGAATGAGCAGTTCTTC
TRBV24-1	.	TRBJ2-3	.	CAKPQKTAHLDSSTDTQYF	TGTGCCAAACCTCAGAAGACAGCTCATCTAGATTCTAGCACAGATACGCAGTATTTT
TRBV3-1	.	TRBJ1-5	TRBD1	CASSQGTGGYQPQHF	TGTGCCAGCAGCCAAGGGACAGGGGGTTATCAGCCCCAGCATTTT
TRBV7-2	.	TRBJ1-3	TRBD1	CASSLPRTGAGNTIYF	TGTGCCAGCAGCTTACCCAGGACAGGAGCTGGAAACACCATATATTTT
TRBV7-2	.	TRBJ2-1	.	CASSTQQGGYNEQFF	TGTGCCAGCAGCACCCAGCAGGGGGGCTACAATGAGCAGTTCTTC
TRBV7-3	once	TRBJ1-2	.	CASSLHLSGNYGYTF	TGTGCCAGCAGCTTGCATTTAAGCGGGAACTATGGCTACACCTTC
TRBV5-1	.	TRBJ1-2	.	CASSRLDSTYGYTF	TGCGCCAGCAGCCGACTGGATTCCACGTATGGCTACACCTTC
TRBV5-1	.	TRBJ2-1	TRBD2	CASSLEVTSGNNEQFF	TGCGCCAGCAGCTTGGAGGTGACTAGCGGCAACAATGAGCAGTTCTTC
TRBV5-1	.	TRBJ1-2	.	CASSERGLGFGYTF	TGCGCCAGCAGCGAGAGGGGTTTGGGGTTTGGCTACACCTTC
TRBV2	.	TRBJ2-7	.	CASSGSPRASYEQYF	TGTGCCAGCAGTGGCAGCCCTAGGGCTTCCTACGAGCAGTACTTC
TRBV7-2	.	TRBJ2-7	.	CASSLAGVKGNEQYF	TGTGCCAGCAGCTTAGCGGGGGTTAAAGGAAACGAGCAGTACTTC
TRBV6-2/TRBV6-3	.	TRBJ2-7	.	CASMSGASRSEQYF	TGTGCCAGCATGTCTGGGGCGTCTAGATCCGAGCAGTACTTC
TRBV2	.	TRBJ2-7	TRBD1	CASSATFAQGGYEQYF	TGTGCCAGCAGTGCAACATTTGCACAGGGGGGCTACGAGCAGTACTTC